This TCR beta chain was recorded in a study of blood T cell repertoires in COVID-19. The CDR3 loop spans 14 amino acids. The germline CDR1 and CDR2 sequences are SGDLS and YYNGEE. V lost 0 bases and J lost 2, with 8 bases in between. The method was immunoSEQ multiplex PCR; TCRdb's version includes in-frame clones alone and lacks a portion of them. The sample gives 250,000 to 350,000 clones, 75% to 90% of which show up once; around 2% is in the top ten. The V gene is TRBV9, the J gene TRBJ1-1; a weak D match, TRBD1 (5 bases). Sequenced material: PBMCs or T cells enriched from blood (not recorded which). This sequence originates from a woman between 18 and 30 years old who had recovered from COVID-19. The CDR3 region has the DNA TGTGCCAGCAGCGTAGAAGGGGCTAACACTGAAGCTTTCTTT. This translates into CASSVEGANTEAFF.